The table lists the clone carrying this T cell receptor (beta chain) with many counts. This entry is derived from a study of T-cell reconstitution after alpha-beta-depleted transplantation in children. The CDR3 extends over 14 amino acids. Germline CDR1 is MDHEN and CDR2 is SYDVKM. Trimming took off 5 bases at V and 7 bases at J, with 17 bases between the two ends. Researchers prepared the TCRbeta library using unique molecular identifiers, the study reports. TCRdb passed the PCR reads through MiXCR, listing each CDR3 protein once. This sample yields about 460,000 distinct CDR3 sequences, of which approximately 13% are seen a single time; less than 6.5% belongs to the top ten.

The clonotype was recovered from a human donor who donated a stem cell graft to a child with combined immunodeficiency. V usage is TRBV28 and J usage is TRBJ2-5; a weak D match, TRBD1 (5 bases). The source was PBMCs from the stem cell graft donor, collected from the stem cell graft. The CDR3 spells CASSVRVGMATQYF. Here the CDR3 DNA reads TGTGCCAGCAGTGTCAGGGTTGGGATGGCGACCCAGTACTTC.